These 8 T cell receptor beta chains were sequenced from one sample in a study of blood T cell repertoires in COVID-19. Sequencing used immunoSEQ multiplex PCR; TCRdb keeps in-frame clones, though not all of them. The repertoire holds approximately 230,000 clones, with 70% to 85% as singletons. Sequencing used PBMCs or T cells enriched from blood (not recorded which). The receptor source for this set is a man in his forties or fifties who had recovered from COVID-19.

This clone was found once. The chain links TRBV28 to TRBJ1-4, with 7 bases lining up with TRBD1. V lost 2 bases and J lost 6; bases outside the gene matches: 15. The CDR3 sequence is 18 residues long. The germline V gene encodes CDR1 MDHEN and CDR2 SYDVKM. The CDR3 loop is CASSLPRILGTGDEKLFF. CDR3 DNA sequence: TGTGCCAGCAGTTTACCCCGTATCTTGGGCACAGGGGATGAAAAACTGTTTTTT.

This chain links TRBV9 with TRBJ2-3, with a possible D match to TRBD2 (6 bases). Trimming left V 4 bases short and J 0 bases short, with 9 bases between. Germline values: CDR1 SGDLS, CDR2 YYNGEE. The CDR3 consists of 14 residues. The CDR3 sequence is CASSLASSTDTQYF. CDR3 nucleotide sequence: TGTGCCAGCAGCCTAGCGTCTAGCACAGATACGCAGTATTTT.

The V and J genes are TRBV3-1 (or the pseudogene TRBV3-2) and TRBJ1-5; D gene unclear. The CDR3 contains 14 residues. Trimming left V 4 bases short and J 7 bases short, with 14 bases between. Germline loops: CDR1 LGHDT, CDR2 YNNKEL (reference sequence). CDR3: CASSLQKGLQPQHF. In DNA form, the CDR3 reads TGTGCCAGCAGCCTCCAAAAAGGACTCCAGCCCCAGCATTTT.

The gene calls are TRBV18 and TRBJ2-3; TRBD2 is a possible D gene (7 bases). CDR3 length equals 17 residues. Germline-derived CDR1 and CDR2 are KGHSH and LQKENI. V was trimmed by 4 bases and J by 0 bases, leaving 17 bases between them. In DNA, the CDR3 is TGTGCCAGCTCACGGCGGGGGCCTTCGGGGAGCACAGATACGCAGTATTTT. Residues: CASSRRGPSGSTDTQYF.

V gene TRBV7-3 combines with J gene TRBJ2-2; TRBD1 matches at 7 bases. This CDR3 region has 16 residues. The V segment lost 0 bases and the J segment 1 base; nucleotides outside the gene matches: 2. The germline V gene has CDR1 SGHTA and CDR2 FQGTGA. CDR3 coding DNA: TGTGCCAGCAGCTTAACCGGGACAGTGAACACCGGGGAGCTGTTTTTT. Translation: CASSLTGTVNTGELFF.

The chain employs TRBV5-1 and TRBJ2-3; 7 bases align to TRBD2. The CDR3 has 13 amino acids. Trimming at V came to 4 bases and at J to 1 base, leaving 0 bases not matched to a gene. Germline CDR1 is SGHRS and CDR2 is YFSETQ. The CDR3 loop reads CASSAGGTDTQYF. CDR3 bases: TGCGCCAGCAGCGCGGGAGGCACAGATACGCAGTATTTT.

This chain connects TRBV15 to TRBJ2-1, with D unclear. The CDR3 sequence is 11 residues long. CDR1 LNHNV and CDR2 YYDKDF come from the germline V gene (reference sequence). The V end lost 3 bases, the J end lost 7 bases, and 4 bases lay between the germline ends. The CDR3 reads CATSSVNEQFF. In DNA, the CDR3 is TGTGCCACCAGCAGCGTGAATGAGCAGTTCTTC.

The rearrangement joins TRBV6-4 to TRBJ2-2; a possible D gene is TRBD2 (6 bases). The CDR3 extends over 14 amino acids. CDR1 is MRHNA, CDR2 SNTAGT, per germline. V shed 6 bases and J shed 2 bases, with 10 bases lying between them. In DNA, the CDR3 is TGTGCCAGCAGCTTAGCGGTTAACACCGGGGAGCTGTTTTTT. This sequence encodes CASSLAVNTGELFF.